The 5 T cell receptor beta chains given below trace back to one sample, sequenced in a study of T cell responses to AZD1222 COVID-19 vaccine. The method was immunoSEQ multiplex PCR; TCRdb's version includes in-frame clones alone and lacks a portion of them. Of 77,000 or so clones listed, around 89% are singletons. This sample comprised peripheral blood, obtained on day 0 of AZD1222 vaccination. The receptors originated from an adult in good health.

The rearrangement uses TRBV6-1 and TRBJ2-7; D gene ambiguous. Germline V gene sequence: CDR1 MNHNS, CDR2 SASEGT. V shed 0 bases and J shed 7 bases, with 22 bases lying between them. The CDR3 covers 17 residues. The CDR3 reads CASSEALKGHRAWEQYF. Here the CDR3 DNA reads TGTGCCAGCAGTGAAGCGCTTAAGGGTCATCGAGCTTGGGAGCAGTACTTC.

The chain couples TRBV5-1 to TRBJ2-3; 9 nucleotides agree with TRBD1. After removal of 0 bases from V and 1 base from J, the junction contained 3 bases not matched to a gene. Germline CDR1 reads SGHRS; CDR2 reads YFSETQ. This CDR3 comprises 16 residues. This chain's CDR3 is CASSLEGTGRTDTQYF. In DNA form, the CDR3 reads TGCGCCAGCAGCTTGGAGGGGACAGGGCGCACAGATACGCAGTATTTT. Drawing the rest from reference TRBV5-1 and TRBJ2-3, the complete variable domain is KAGVTQTPRYLIKTRGQQVTLSCSPISGHRSVSWYQQTPGQGLQFLFEYFSETQRNKGNFPGRFSGRQFSNSRSEMNVSTLELGDSALYLCASSLEGTGRTDTQYFGPGTRLTVL.

The chain employs TRBV7-8 and TRBJ1-3; tentative D call: TRBD1 (6 bases). CDR1 and CDR2 from the germline V gene are SGHVS and FQNEAQ. The V end was cut by 5 bases, the J end by 4 bases, with 15 bases between. CDR3 size: 15 residues. The CDR3 here is CASSRARGAGNTIYF. The CDR3 DNA reads as TGTGCCAGCAGCCGTGCGCGGGGGGCAGGAAACACCATATATTTT.

This clone was counted between two and nine times. The rearrangement links TRBV19 to TRBJ2-1, with TRBD2 matching 14 bases. Germline V gene data show CDR1 as LNHDA and CDR2 as SQIVND (reference sequence). This CDR3 has 21 amino acids. V was clipped by 3 bases and J by 2 bases; unmatched bases: 15. The CDR3 DNA follows: TGTGCCAGTAGTATGAGTATCTCCGAAAGGACTAGCGGGAGGACCTACAATGAGCAGTTCTTC. It is translated as CASSMSISERTSGRTYNEQFF.

This clone was found a few times. The V gene is TRBV9, the J gene TRBJ2-7, with TRBD2 as a possible D gene (5 bases). Germline lookup yields CDR1 SGDLS and CDR2 YYNGEE. The V gene lost 0 bases and the J gene lost 6 bases, with 10 bases spanning the gap. The length of the CDR3 is 13 residues. The CDR3 sequence: CASSVGDGSEQYF. Here the CDR3 DNA reads TGTGCCAGCAGCGTAGGTGATGGGAGCGAGCAGTACTTC.